The 29 T cell receptor beta chains listed next were all sequenced from one sample in a study of human T cells and chemical hapten exposure. TCRdb re-called the RACE reads with MiXCR, one entry per CDR3 protein. The sample includes around 80,000 distinct CDR3 sequences, about 9% of them seen just once. This sample's time point: healthy volunteer bleed at 6 weeks. Extraction yielded total RNA from whole blood (unfractionated). Specimen: whole blood. The receptors derive from a male donor in good health. Some clones in this sample may be carry-over from other donors' samples.

The V and J genes are TRBV5-6 and TRBJ1-1, with a weak D call TRBD1 (5 bases). V gave up 4 bases and J gave up 7 bases, with 14 bases separating them. Germline-derived CDR1 and CDR2 are SGHDT and YYEEEE. This CDR3 contains 13 residues. The CDR3 reads CASSPPDSNEAFF. The CDR3 DNA reads TGTGCCAGCAGCCCACCTGACAGTAATGAAGCTTTCTTT.

This clonotype was picked up a small number of times. The genes are TRBV4-1 and TRBJ1-1; 8 bases are shared with TRBD1. CDR1 is MGHRA and CDR2 is YSYEKL in the germline V gene. This CDR3 has 17 residues. Trimming at V came to 4 bases and at J to 4 bases, leaving 14 bases not matched to a gene. CDR3 coding DNA: TGCGCCAGCAGCCTGACAGGGGCGAAGGTGAGAAGCACTGAAGCTTTCTTT. This codes for CASSLTGAKVRSTEAFF.

The V and J genes are TRBV6-6 and TRBJ2-5; 9 bases are shared with TRBD1. This CDR3 is built from 15 residues. The J segment lost 2 bases and the V segment lost 2 bases, leaving 3 bases of the junction unmatched. Germline V gene lookup returns CDR1 MNHNY and CDR2 SVGAGI (reference sequence). CDR3 sequence: CASSYRDREQETQYF. CDR3 sequence (DNA): TGTGCCAGCAGTTACCGGGACAGGGAGCAAGAGACCCAGTACTTC.

This clonotype has a count of ten or more. The chain couples TRBV10-3 to TRBJ1-5; TRBD1 aligns across 9 bases. The CDR3 spans 14 residues. Germline V lookup: CDR1 ENHRY, CDR2 SYGVKD. J gave up 3 bases and V 6 bases, and 3 bases lay outside the gene matches. For the CDR3, the DNA is TGTGCCATCAGCCGGGACAGGGACAATCAGCCCCAGCATTTT. It yields the protein CAISRDRDNQPQHF.

This clonotype showed up just a few times. This rearrangement joins TRBV27 to TRBJ2-3; D uncertain. Germline lookup yields CDR1 MNHEY and CDR2 SMNVEV (reference sequence). The CDR3 loop spans 13 amino acids. Trimming cost V 4 bases and J 6 bases, with 11 bases left between them. In nucleotides, the CDR3 is TGTGCCAGCAGTTCTTCACTTCGGGATACGCAGTATTTT. Amino acids: CASSSSLRDTQYF.

This chain links TRBV4-2 with TRBJ1-2; D gene unclear. The V gene's germline CDR1 is LGHNA and CDR2 YNFKEQ. The germline V and J ends were trimmed by 1 base and 4 bases, with 7 bases remaining between them. This CDR3 spans 13 amino acids. CDR3 amino acids: CASSQAGSYGYTF. CDR3 DNA sequence: TGTGCCAGCAGCCAAGCAGGCAGCTATGGCTACACCTTC.

This clonotype was seen a few times. This chain connects TRBV27 to TRBJ2-7, with TRBD1 matching over 7 bases. Germline-derived CDR1 and CDR2 are MNHEY and SMNVEV (reference sequence). The V and J ends lost 2 bases and 0 bases, in that order; junction bases with no gene match: 1. The CDR3 has 14 amino acids. The CDR3 nucleotides are TGTGCCAGCAGTTTAACAGGGGCCTCCTACGAGCAGTACTTC. This codes for CASSLTGASYEQYF.

This clonotype showed up just a few times. The genes are TRBV27 and TRBJ1-1; 7 bases match TRBD1. The CDR3 is 13 residues long. J lost 3 bases, V lost 6 bases, and 4 bases had no gene match. The germline V gene encodes CDR1 MNHEY and CDR2 SMNVEV (reference sequence). DNA for the CDR3: TGTGCCAGCAGCCTAACAGGGGACACTGAAGCTTTCTTT. It encodes CASSLTGDTEAFF.

This clonotype was observed a few times. The rearrangement links TRBV12-3 or TRBV12-4 to TRBJ2-7; TRBD1 matches at 10 bases. V trimming: 2 bases; J trimming: 3 bases; junction bases outside the gene matches: 4. The CDR3 spans 15 residues. CDR3 sequence reads: CASSLPGTGVYEQYF. In nucleotides, the CDR3 is TGTGCCAGCAGTTTACCTGGGACAGGGGTCTACGAGCAGTACTTC.

The rearrangement uses TRBV20-1 and TRBJ1-4; TRBD1 matches at 10 bases. Germline assignment: CDR1 DFQATT and CDR2 SNEGSKA (reference sequence). V shed 0 bases, J shed 8 bases, and the junction held 6 bases outside the gene matches. The CDR3 is made up of 15 amino acids. The DNA for the CDR3 is TGCAGTGCTAGAGAAACGACAGGGGGCGGAGAAAAACTGTTTTTT. Translating gives CSARETTGGGEKLFF.

The gene calls are TRBV5-4 and TRBJ2-3; TRBD2 matches 9 bases. Per the germline V gene, CDR1 is SGHNT and CDR2 is YYREEE (reference sequence). V lost 4 bases, J lost 6 bases, and 9 bases stayed unmatched. The CDR3 sequence is 15 residues long. The DNA for the CDR3 is TGTGCCAGCAGCCCGACCGGGACTAGCCTGGATACGCAGTATTTT. Protein: CASSPTGTSLDTQYF. The variable domain in full, completed from reference TRBV5-4 and TRBJ2-3, reads ETGVTQSPTHLIKTRGQQVTLRCSSQSGHNTVSWYQQALGQGPQFIFQYYREEENGRGNFPPRFSGLQFPNYSSELNVNALELDDSALYLCASSPTGTSLDTQYFGPGTRLTVL.

V and J are TRBV3-1 and TRBJ1-1, with TRBD1 identical over 8 bases. CDR3 length: 14 residues. The germline V gene encodes CDR1 LGHDT and CDR2 YNNKEL (reference sequence). V lost 4 bases, J lost 0 bases, and 1 base stayed unmatched. CDR3 in amino acids: CASSLGQVNTEAFF. Written as DNA, the CDR3 is TGTGCCAGCAGCCTGGGACAGGTGAACACTGAAGCTTTCTTT.

The rearrangement links TRBV9 to TRBJ1-5; TRBD1 matches at 8 bases. Germline V lookup: CDR1 SGDLS, CDR2 YYNGEE. The J segment lost 0 bases and the V segment lost 3 bases, leaving 2 bases of the junction unmatched. This CDR3 region has 15 residues. The CDR3 protein is CASSATGDSNQPQHF. Written as DNA, the CDR3 is TGTGCCAGCAGCGCGACAGGGGATAGCAATCAGCCCCAGCATTTT.

This clonotype was picked up a small number of times. The J gene is TRBJ1-4, the V gene TRBV12-3 or TRBV12-4; 7 bases map to TRBD1. V lost 2 bases to trimming and J lost 7 bases; unmatched junction nucleotides: 4. This CDR3 has 14 amino acids. The CDR3 here is CASSLRGLGEKLFF. The CDR3 coding sequence is TGTGCCAGCAGTTTAAGGGGGCTGGGTGAAAAACTGTTTTTT.

In its sample, this clonotype was seen a few times. The chain links TRBV4-3 to TRBJ1-1; the D gene is possibly TRBD1 (5 bases). V was shortened by 0 bases and J by 3 bases, with 11 bases between the two germline ends. The CDR3 length is 15 residues. Germline V lookup: CDR1 LGHNA, CDR2 YSLEER. DNA for the CDR3: TGCGCCAGCAGCCAAGATAGGGGCACAGACACTGAAGCTTTCTTT. It encodes CASSQDRGTDTEAFF.

This clonotype was detected a few times. This chain joins TRBV6-5 and TRBJ1-1; D unclear. Germline loops: CDR1 MNHEY, CDR2 SVGAGI. V was trimmed by 5 bases and J by 0 bases, leaving 10 bases between them. The CDR3 consists of 14 residues. This chain's CDR3 is CASSPLGMNTEAFF. Written as DNA, the CDR3 is TGTGCCAGCAGTCCCTTAGGCATGAACACTGAAGCTTTCTTT.

This clonotype was counted once. V usage is TRBV10-2 and J usage is TRBJ1-6; 8 nucleotides line up with TRBD1. After removal of 2 bases from V and 10 bases from J, the junction contained 7 bases not matched to a gene. The CDR3 runs to 15 residues. CDR1 and CDR2 (germline): WSHSY, SAAADI. The CDR3 nucleotides are TGCGCCAGCAGTGAGCCGACAGGGGCAGGGTCACCCCTCCACTTT. Amino acid sequence: CASSEPTGAGSPLHF.

The chain uses TRBV6-5 and TRBJ2-7; D tentatively fits TRBD1 or TRBD2 (6 bases each). V was cut by 4 bases and J by 5 bases, with 15 bases left in between. This CDR3 has 14 amino acids. Germline CDR1 is MNHEY and CDR2 is SVGAGI. Here the CDR3 reads CASSFRGQRDEQYF. DNA of the CDR3: TGTGCCAGCAGTTTCCGGGGGCAAAGGGACGAGCAGTACTTC.

The gene calls are TRBV14 and TRBJ1-2; a possible D gene is TRBD1 (5 bases). Germline lookup yields CDR1 SGHDN and CDR2 FVKESK. V lost 1 base and J lost 0, with 12 bases in between. The CDR3 is 16 amino acids. The CDR3 region has the DNA TGTGCCAGCAGCCAAGTTCTGGGGCATACTAACTATGGCTACACCTTC. Its protein product is CASSQVLGHTNYGYTF.

The sample holds many counts of this clonotype. V is TRBV5-4 and J is TRBJ1-6; D not certain. V was clipped by 0 bases and J by 0 bases, with 7 bases between them. This CDR3 is 16 amino acids long. CDR1 is SGHNT and CDR2 is YYREEE in the germline V gene (reference sequence). The CDR3 nucleotides are TGTGCCAGCAGCTTGGACGGAAGCTCCTATAATTCACCCCTCCACTTT. This encodes CASSLDGSSYNSPLHF.

The chain has TRBV6-2 or TRBV6-3 and TRBJ1-1, with unresolved D. Germline V lookup: CDR1 MNHEY, CDR2 SVGEGT. The CDR3 extends over 12 amino acids. V was clipped by 1 base and J by 8 bases, with 8 bases between them. The CDR3 DNA reads TGTGCCAGCAGTTACTTGAACAGCGAAGCTTTCTTT. This translates into CASSYLNSEAFF.

Only a few counts were recorded for this clonotype. This chain links TRBV7-6 with TRBJ1-5; D uncertain. The V gene lost 1 base and the J gene lost 0 bases, with 10 bases spanning the gap. The CDR3 consists of 16 residues. Germline V gives CDR1 SGHVS, CDR2 FNYEAQ. CDR3 protein: CASSLGSSYSNQPQHF. CDR3 nucleotide sequence: TGTGCCAGCAGCTTAGGATCGAGTTATAGCAATCAGCCCCAGCATTTT.

The chain carries TRBV7-2 and TRBJ1-6, with D maybe TRBD1 (5 bases). The germline V and J ends were trimmed by 3 bases and 10 bases, with 10 bases remaining between them. CDR3 length equals 13 residues. CDR1 is SGHTA, CDR2 FQGNSA, per germline. The CDR3 DNA reads as TGTGCCAGCAGCTTCCTGGGACCCTCACCCCTCCACTTT. Its protein product is CASSFLGPSPLHF.

V and J are TRBV6-6 and TRBJ2-7; 9 bases match TRBD1. CDR3 length: 15 residues. J lost 6 bases, V lost 4 bases, and 10 bases had no gene match. Per the germline V gene, CDR1 is MNHNY and CDR2 is SVGAGI (reference sequence). The DNA for the CDR3 is TGTGCCAGCAGTTCACCGGGACAGGGTGCCTCCGAGCAGTACTTC. Its protein is CASSSPGQGASEQYF.

CDR3 bases: TGTGCCAGCAGGCGGGACAGGGGGGACACTGAAGCTTTCTTT. Amino acids: CASRRDRGDTEAFF. The chain uses TRBV7-3 and TRBJ1-1, with 11 bases matching TRBD1. The CDR3 covers 14 residues. The V gene end was trimmed by 6 bases and the J gene end by 3 bases; junction bases not matched to a gene: 3. Germline-derived CDR1 and CDR2 are SGHTA and FQGTGA.

This clonotype was picked up a small number of times. J is TRBJ2-3 and V is TRBV7-2; weak D call: TRBD2 (5 bases). CDR1 SGHTA and CDR2 FQGNSA come from the germline V gene. The CDR3 is made up of 14 amino acids. Trimming removed 1 base at V and 5 bases at J, with 10 bases between. The CDR3 DNA is TGTGCCAGCAGCTTAGTTAGCGCCCGAGATACGCAGTATTTT. Its protein is CASSLVSARDTQYF.

This clonotype has a count of ten or more. The J gene is TRBJ2-7, the V gene TRBV10-2; 11 bases fit TRBD1. Losses at the gene ends were 4 bases for V and 4 bases for J; bases not matched to a gene: 15. The CDR3 runs 18 residues. Germline V gene sequence: CDR1 WSHSY, CDR2 SAAADI. The DNA of the CDR3 is TGCGCCAGCAGTGCCCGGGACAGGGGGATAGTACGGGTTTACGAGCAGTACTTC. Its translation is CASSARDRGIVRVYEQYF.

This rearrangement joins TRBV10-3 to TRBJ2-5; D remains ambiguous. The CDR3 length is 14 residues. Germline CDR1 ENHRY, CDR2 SYGVKD. Trimming left V 0 bases short and J 1 base short, with 6 bases between. The CDR3 DNA sequence: TGTGCCATCAGTGAGTCGGCAGCCCAAGAGACCCAGTACTTC. This translates into CAISESAAQETQYF.

The chain employs TRBV20-1 and TRBJ2-3; 9 nucleotides line up with TRBD2. The CDR3 has 17 residues. J was trimmed by 4 bases and V by 0 bases; bases with no gene match: 11. CDR1 and CDR2 (germline): DFQATT, SNEGSKA (reference sequence). This chain's CDR3 is CSARDTGGLAFPDTQYF. The CDR3 nucleotides read TGCAGTGCTAGAGATACAGGAGGACTAGCGTTCCCAGATACGCAGTATTTT.